The rows below give T cell receptor beta chains drawn from one sample of a study of response to subunit inactivated influenza vaccine. MiXCR was run by TCRdb on the RT-PCR reads, yielding one entry per CDR3 protein. The sample includes under 800,000 distinct CDR3 sequences, approximately 15% seen only once; the top ten take less than 7%. The input for sequencing was PBMCs from blood, taken 14 to 15 days before vaccination. These receptors were obtained from a man aged 50 or older who received an inactivated influenza vaccine. The CDR3 runs from the conserved cysteine through the conserved F or W. D genes are given only for firm matches. Expanded clones are given a class, and other clones once, few, many or no size at all.

J: TRBJ2-1
V: TRBV4-3
size: NA
D: TRBD1
CDR3: CASSQDMGDRSYNEQFF
DNA: TGCGCCAGCAGCCAAGATATGGGGGACAGATCCTACAATGAGCAGTTCTTC

J: TRBJ2-7
V: TRBV9
size: NA
D: TRBD2
CDR3: CASSVGFAVVGGPNHEQYF
DNA: TGTGCCAGCAGCGTAGGATTCGCAGTAGTGGGAGGGCCGAATCATGAGCAGTACTTC

J: TRBJ2-1
V: TRBV6-1
size: NA
D: TRBD1
CDR3: CASREYPGQRNNEQFF
DNA: TGTGCCAGCAGGGAATACCCGGGACAGCGAAACAATGAGCAGTTCTTC

J: TRBJ1-5
V: TRBV12-3/TRBV12-4
size: NA
D: NA
CDR3: CASSSLGGSNQPQHF
DNA: TGTGCCAGCAGCTCCTTGGGAGGGTCCAATCAGCCCCAGCATTTT

J: TRBJ2-5
V: TRBV4-2
size: NA
D: NA
CDR3: CASSQGRAETQYF
DNA: TGTGCCAGCAGCCAAGGGAGAGCAGAGACCCAGTACTTC

J: TRBJ2-3
V: TRBV2
size: NA
D: TRBD2
CDR3: CASKASGYTDTQYF
DNA: TGTGCCAGCAAGGCTAGCGGGTACACAGATACGCAGTATTTT

J: TRBJ2-7
V: TRBV12-3/TRBV12-4
size: NA
D: NA
CDR3: CASSLPSPISEQYF
DNA: TGTGCCAGCAGTTTACCATCCCCTATCTCCGAGCAGTACTTC

J: TRBJ2-2
V: TRBV5-1
size: NA
D: TRBD1
CDR3: CASSSRQGGTGELFF
DNA: TGCGCCAGCAGCAGTCGACAGGGTGGCACCGGGGAGCTGTTTTTT

J: TRBJ1-4
V: TRBV2
size: NA
D: NA
CDR3: CASSEQTYNEKLFF
DNA: TGTGCCAGCAGTGAACAAACTTATAATGAAAAACTGTTTTTT

J: TRBJ2-2
V: TRBV7-2
size: few
D: TRBD1
CDR3: CASRQTSGTANTGELFF
DNA: TGTGCCAGCAGACAAACCTCCGGGACAGCGAACACCGGGGAGCTGTTTTTT